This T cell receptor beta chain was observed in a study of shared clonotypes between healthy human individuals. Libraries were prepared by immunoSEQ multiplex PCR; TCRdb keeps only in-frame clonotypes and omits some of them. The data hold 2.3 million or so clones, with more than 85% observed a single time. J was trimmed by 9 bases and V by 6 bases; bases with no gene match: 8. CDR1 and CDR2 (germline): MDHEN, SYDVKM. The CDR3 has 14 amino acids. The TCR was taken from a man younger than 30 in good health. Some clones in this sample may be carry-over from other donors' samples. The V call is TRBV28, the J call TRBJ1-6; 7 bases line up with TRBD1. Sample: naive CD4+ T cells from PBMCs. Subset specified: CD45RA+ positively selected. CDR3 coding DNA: TGTGCCAGCAGCTACGACAGGGCTGGTTCACCCCTCCACTTT. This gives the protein CASSYDRAGSPLHF. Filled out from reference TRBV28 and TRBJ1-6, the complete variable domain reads DVKVTQSSRYLVKRTGEKVFLECVQDMDHENMFWYRQDPGLGLRLIYFSYDVKMKEKGDIPEGYSVSREKKERFSLILESASTNQTSMYLCASSYDRAGSPLHFGNGTRLTVT.